This T cell receptor (beta chain) was captured in a study of regulatory T cells in long-lasting Graves disease. Study-level results: Peripheral blood, not thyroid tissue, was the sole material studied. Persistent Graves' disease cases displayed lower TCR diversity than newly diagnosed ones. The study found TRBV28, TRBJ1-2 and TRBJ2-5 favored in persistent disease.

In germline, CDR1 is MGHRA, CDR2 YSYEKL. Between the trimmed V and J ends, which lost 4 bases and 0 bases, there was a span of 10 bases. The CDR3 has 15 amino acids. This clonotype was recorded at least ten times. Its antigen is currently unknown. Specified time point: newly diagnosed GD, antithyroid drugs for less than 3 months. Scientists built the TCR library using RNA that was extracted from PBMCs. An endocrinology unit in Xi'an, China, supplied the patients. Arm-PCR of CDR3 regions with iRepertoire HTBI primers generated TCR beta libraries. TCRdb re-derived calls from the multiplex PCR reads in MiXCR, one entry per CDR3 protein. The data show more than 300,000 distinct CDR3 sequences, around 15% seen once.

The TCR comes from a female donor with Graves disease. This chain joins TRBV4-1 and TRBJ1-5; maybe TRBD1 (5 bases). Specimen: peripheral blood mononuclear cells (PBMCs), collected at new diagnosis, from a patient treated with antithyroid drugs. CDR3 DNA: TGCGCCAGCAGCCCGGAGGGGAATAGCAATCAGCCCCAGCATTTT. Translated, it gives CASSPEGNSNQPQHF.